These 7 T cell receptor beta chains share one sample of origin, sequenced in a study of beta chain features in type 1 diabetes. Sequencing targeted expressed TCRB transcripts, as all isolated RNA had been reverse transcribed. Assay used: immunoSEQ multiplex PCR; TCRdb lists only in-frame clones, some missing. Of 390,000 or so clones in the sample, 11% to 15% are singletons; the top ten hold 0.035% to 0.04%. Sequences were obtained from naive CD4+ T cells from blood. The receptors originated from a man younger than 45 in good health.

This clone has only a few counts. Since a much larger clone is just one base distant, this may be a read error. The chain uses TRBV9 and TRBJ2-1; 15 bases match TRBD2. This CDR3 comprises 14 residues. V shed 4 bases, J shed 9 bases, and the junction held 2 bases outside the gene matches. Germline assignment: CDR1 SGDLS and CDR2 YYNGEE. The CDR3 DNA sequence: TGTGCCAGCAGCTCGGGACTAGCGGGAGGTGAGCAGTTCTTC. Encoded protein: CASSSGLAGGEQFF.

The rearrangement joins TRBV15 to TRBJ2-2; D gene uncertain. Germline V gene data show CDR1 as LNHNV and CDR2 as YYDKDF (reference sequence). Trimming left V 0 bases short and J 2 bases short, with 7 bases between. CDR3 length equals 15 residues. This CDR3 is CATSREIGNTGELFF. CDR3 bases: TGTGCCACCAGCAGAGAGATTGGAAACACCGGGGAGCTGTTTTTT.

The chain employs TRBV5-1 and TRBJ1-2, with D possibly being TRBD1 (5 bases). V lost 2 bases and J 0 bases, leaving 11 bases between the germline ends. Germline assignment: CDR1 SGHRS and CDR2 YFSETQ. This CDR3 comprises 15 residues. For the CDR3, the DNA is TGCGCCAGCAGCTTTTACATAGGGGCTAACTATGGCTACACCTTC. Its translation is CASSFYIGANYGYTF.

This clone was picked up a small number of times. CDR3 sequence reads: CASSLASTLTDTQYF. The CDR3 DNA follows: TGCGCCAGCAGCTTGGCCTCTACCCTCACAGATACGCAGTATTTT. V gene TRBV5-1 combines with J gene TRBJ2-3, with no clear D. V lost 0 bases to trimming and J lost 2 bases, with 10 bases between them. There are 15 residues in the CDR3. Germline lookup yields CDR1 SGHRS and CDR2 YFSETQ.

V and J are TRBV10-3 and TRBJ1-2; 9 nucleotides line up with TRBD1. This CDR3 has 13 amino acids. From germline, CDR1 is ENHRY and CDR2 SYGVKD. Trimming took 5 bases from V and 7 from J; bases not matched to a gene: 5. The CDR3 DNA sequence: TGTGCCATCAGTCGGGACAGGGAAAGTGGCTACACCTTC. Protein: CAISRDRESGYTF.

This clone was picked up a small number of times. The chain uses TRBV10-3 and TRBJ1-2; D gene ambiguous. The CDR3 has 18 amino acids. The V gene's germline CDR1 is ENHRY and CDR2 SYGVKD. Trimming removed 3 bases from V and 6 bases from J, with 26 bases in between. DNA for the CDR3: TGTGCCATCAGTGATGGTCTCGGCCTTCACCGGGTTTTTGATGGCTACACCTTC. Encoded protein: CAISDGLGLHRVFDGYTF.

This clone was counted only a few times. J is TRBJ2-2 and V is TRBV9; possibly TRBD1 or TRBD2 for D (5 bases each). CDR3 size: 13 residues. CDR1 SGDLS and CDR2 YYNGEE come from the germline V gene. V lost 1 base, J lost 8 bases, and 9 bases lay in between. CDR3 protein: CASSVQGAGELFF. In DNA form, the CDR3 reads TGTGCCAGCAGCGTACAGGGAGCTGGGGAGCTGTTTTTT.